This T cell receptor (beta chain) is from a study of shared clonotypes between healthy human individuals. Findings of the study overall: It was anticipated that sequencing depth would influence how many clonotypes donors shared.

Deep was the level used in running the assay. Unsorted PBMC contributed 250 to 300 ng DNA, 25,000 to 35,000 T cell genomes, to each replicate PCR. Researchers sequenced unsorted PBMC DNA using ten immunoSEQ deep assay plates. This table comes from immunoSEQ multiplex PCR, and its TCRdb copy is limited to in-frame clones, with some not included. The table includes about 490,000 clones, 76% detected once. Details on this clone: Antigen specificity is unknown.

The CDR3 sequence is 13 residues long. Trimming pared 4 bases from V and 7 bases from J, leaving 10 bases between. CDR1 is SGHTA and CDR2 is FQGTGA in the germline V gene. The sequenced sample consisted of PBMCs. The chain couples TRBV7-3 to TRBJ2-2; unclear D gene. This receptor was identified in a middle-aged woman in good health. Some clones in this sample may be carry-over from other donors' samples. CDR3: CASSSSNGGELFF. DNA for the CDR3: TGTGCCAGCAGCTCCAGTAACGGCGGGGAGCTGTTTTTT. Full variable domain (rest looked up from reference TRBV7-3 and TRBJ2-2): GAGVSQTPSNKVTEKGKYVELRCDPISGHTALYWYRQSLGQGPEFLIYFQGTGAADDSGLPNDRFFAVRPEGSVSTLKIQRTERGDSAVYLCASSSSNGGELFFGEGSRLTVL.